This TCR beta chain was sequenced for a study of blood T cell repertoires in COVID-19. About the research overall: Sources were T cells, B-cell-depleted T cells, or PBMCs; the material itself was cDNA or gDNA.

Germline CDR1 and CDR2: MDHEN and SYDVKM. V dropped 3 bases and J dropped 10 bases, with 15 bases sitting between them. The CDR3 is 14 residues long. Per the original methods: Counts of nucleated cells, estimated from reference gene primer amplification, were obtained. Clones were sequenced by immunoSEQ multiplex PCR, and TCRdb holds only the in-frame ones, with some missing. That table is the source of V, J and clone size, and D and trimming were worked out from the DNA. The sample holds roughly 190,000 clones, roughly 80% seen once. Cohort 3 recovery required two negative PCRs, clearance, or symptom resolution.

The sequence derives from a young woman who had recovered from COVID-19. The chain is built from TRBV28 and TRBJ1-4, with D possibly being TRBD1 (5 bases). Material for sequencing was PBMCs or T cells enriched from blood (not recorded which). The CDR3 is CASSFGGSSLKLFF. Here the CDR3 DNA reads TGTGCCAGCAGTTTCGGGGGTAGTTCTTTAAAACTGTTTTTT.